These 8 T cell receptor beta chains were sequenced from one sample in a study of blood T cells in healthy people across ages. Together with a sample-barcoded 5' primer, a J-beta primer mix was included in a second PCR lasting about 6 to 11 cycles. TCRdb re-derived calls from the 5' RACE reads in MiXCR, one entry per CDR3 protein. Among about 1.7 million distinct CDR3 sequences, approximately 30% were seen once, and the ten largest hold about 7.7%. Sequencing used blood. These receptors were taken from a woman aged 25-40 years in good health.

The chain combines TRBV9 with TRBJ2-7, with D perhaps TRBD1 (5 bases). The J call may be incorrect, as the DNA end agrees better with TRBJ2-5. This CDR3 is 15 amino acids long. Germline CDR1 SGDLS, CDR2 YYNGEE. The DNA of the CDR3 is TGTGCCAGCAGCGTGGCAGGCAGGGTGGGGGAGACCCAGTACTTC. It specifies CASSVAGRVGETQYF.

The chain links TRBV10-3 to TRBJ2-7; 12 bases are shared with TRBD2. The CDR3 totals 15 residues. Trimming cost V 10 bases and J 5 bases; bases outside gene matches: 12. Per germline, CDR1 ENHRY and CDR2 SYGVKD. The CDR3 loop is CATGGELAGGHEQYF. DNA for the CDR3: TGTGCCACCGGGGGGGAACTAGCGGGAGGCCACGAGCAGTACTTC.

This clonotype has a count of ten or more. Relative to the germline gene, one junction end is altered; a read error may explain this. V is TRBV5-1 and J is TRBJ1-4; D ambiguous. Germline V lookup: CDR1 SGHRS, CDR2 YFSETQ. The CDR3 covers 13 residues. The CDR3 nucleotides are TGTGCCAGCAGTTTAGGTGACCGGGAAAAACTGTTTTTT. This translates into CASSLGDREKLFF.

This clonotype appeared a few times. A read error may produce the germline difference seen at one junction end. The chain employs TRBV24-1 and TRBJ1-1; D not certain. Germline lookup yields CDR1 KGHDR and CDR2 SFDVKD. The CDR3 is 13 residues long. CDR3 protein: CATSEAGNAEAFF. The CDR3 nucleotides are TGTGCCACCAGTGAAGCCGGGAACGCTGAAGCTTTCTTT.

CDR3 in amino acids: CSVKATREQYF. In DNA form, the CDR3 reads TGCAGCGTCAAGGCAACTCGCGAGCAGTACTTC. The chain is built from TRBV29-1 and TRBJ2-7; D gene uncertain. V was shortened by 6 bases and J by 6 bases, with 12 bases between the two germline ends. Germline lookup yields CDR1 SQVTM and CDR2 ANQGSEA. The CDR3 is 11 amino acids.

On this clonotype itself: Germline and junction disagree at one end, which may indicate a read error. This chain connects TRBV28 to TRBJ2-5; D unclear. CDR3 length equals 11 residues. The germline gives CDR1 MDHEN, CDR2 SYDVKM. CDR3 nucleotide sequence: TGTGCCAACAGTCAGGAAGAGACCCAGTACTTC. This translates into CANSQEETQYF.

This clonotype has more than one count but fewer than ten. V is TRBV5-1 and J is TRBJ2-7, with TRBD1 as a possible D gene (6 bases). The CDR3 totals 15 residues. V lost 0 bases to trimming and J lost 4 bases, with 14 bases between them. Germline V gene data show CDR1 as SGHRS and CDR2 as YFSETQ. In DNA, the CDR3 is TGCGCCAGCAGCTTGGCCGTAGGACAGAAATACGAGCAGTACTTC. Its translation: CASSLAVGQKYEQYF.

In the case of this clonotype: The junction and the germline gene differ at one end; a read error may be behind it. J is TRBJ1-2 and V is TRBV20-1; D not certain. CDR3 size: 13 residues. CDR1 is DFQATT and CDR2 is SNEGSKA in the germline V gene (reference sequence). CDR3 protein: CNARDPELGGYTF. CDR3 bases: TGCAATGCTAGAGATCCCGAACTCGGAGGCTACACCTTC.